The 15 T cell receptor beta chains below were found in one sample sequenced in a study of T cell responses to AZD1222 COVID-19 vaccine. Libraries were prepared by immunoSEQ multiplex PCR; TCRdb keeps only in-frame clonotypes and omits some of them. The sample lists about 130,000 clones; over 75% were seen once. Specimen: peripheral blood, collected on day 0 of AZD1222 vaccination. These TCRs come from an adult in good health.

The V and J genes are TRBV9 and TRBJ2-7; no clear D gene. This CDR3 region has 14 residues. Per germline, CDR1 SGDLS and CDR2 YYNGEE. V lost 2 bases and J 2 bases, leaving 11 bases between the germline ends. The CDR3 is CASSVGWSTYEQYF. As DNA, the CDR3 is TGTGCCAGCAGCGTTGGCTGGTCCACCTACGAGCAGTACTTC.

This clone has just one count. The rearrangement joins TRBV5-1 to TRBJ1-1; a possible D gene is TRBD1 (5 bases). The CDR3 sequence is 14 residues long. Trimming left V 2 bases short and J 4 bases short, with 12 bases between. Germline V gene lookup returns CDR1 SGHRS and CDR2 YFSETQ. The CDR3 region has the DNA TGCGCCAGCAGCTTCGACAGTCGGGCCACTGAAGCTTTCTTT. As protein: CASSFDSRATEAFF.

The V gene is TRBV5-4, the J gene TRBJ1-4; D may be TRBD1 (5 bases). CDR3 length equals 14 residues. Germline CDR1 is SGHNT and CDR2 is YYREEE (reference sequence). The V end lost 0 bases, the J end lost 7 bases, and 10 bases lay between the germline ends. CDR3 bases: TGTGCCAGCAGCTTGGGGCAGGGAGGTGAAAAACTGTTTTTT. It is translated as CASSLGQGGEKLFF.

The rearrangement joins TRBV7-9 to TRBJ2-7, with D perhaps TRBD1 (5 bases). The V gene's germline CDR1 is SEHNR and CDR2 FQNEAQ (reference sequence). Trimming shortened V by 2 bases and J by 12 bases, and 14 bases separated the two germline ends. The CDR3 consists of 12 residues. The CDR3 DNA follows: TGTGCCAGCAGCTTACATACAGGTCCATCGTACTTC. This translates into CASSLHTGPSYF.

This clone was observed a handful of times. The chain combines TRBV2 with TRBJ2-7; TRBD1 aligns across 7 bases. V was pared by 4 bases and J by 3 bases, with 6 bases of the junction left unmatched. CDR3 length: 14 residues. Germline V gene lookup returns CDR1 SNHLY and CDR2 FYNNEI. For the CDR3, the DNA is TGTGCCAGCAGTGCGGGACAGAACAACTACGAGCAGTACTTC. Translating gives CASSAGQNNYEQYF.

This chain joins TRBV19 and TRBJ1-2, with D possibly being TRBD1 (6 bases). Per the germline V gene, CDR1 is LNHDA and CDR2 is SQIVND (reference sequence). This CDR3 has 14 amino acids. V dropped 4 bases and J dropped 4 bases, with 13 bases sitting between them. The CDR3 nucleotides read TGTGCCAGTAGTACAACCACAGGGAGCTATGGCTACACCTTC. The encoded protein is CASSTTTGSYGYTF.

The chain combines TRBV18 with TRBJ1-1; D is ambiguous. The V end was cut by 6 bases, the J end by 1 base, with 15 bases between. Germline CDR1 KGHSH, CDR2 LQKENI. The CDR3 contains 15 residues. CDR3 region: CASSPRHPWNTEAFF. DNA of the CDR3: TGTGCCAGCTCGCCCCGACACCCGTGGAACACTGAAGCTTTCTTT.

The CDR3: CASSVAPQSEAFF. The CDR3 nucleotides are TGTGCCAGCAGCGTAGCCCCCCAGTCTGAAGCTTTCTTT. The chain couples TRBV9 to TRBJ1-1; D uncertain. CDR1 and CDR2 (germline): SGDLS, YYNGEE. Trimming left V 0 bases short and J 6 bases short, with 9 bases between. The CDR3 runs to 13 residues.

The chain has TRBV7-8 and TRBJ2-1; 10 bases agree with TRBD2. The germline V gene encodes CDR1 SGHVS and CDR2 FQNEAQ. V was pared by 2 bases and J by 5 bases, with 9 bases of the junction left unmatched. CDR3 length: 17 residues. The DNA for the CDR3 is TGTGCCAGCAGCTTACCCAGAGCGGGAGGGCCGCACAATGAGCAGTTCTTC. It specifies CASSLPRAGGPHNEQFF.

The genes are TRBV7-9 and TRBJ1-6; 9 nucleotides agree with TRBD1. The CDR3 covers 15 residues. The J segment lost 5 bases and the V segment lost 4 bases, leaving 3 bases of the junction unmatched. Germline CDR1 and CDR2: SEHNR and FQNEAQ (reference sequence). The CDR3 nucleotides read TGTGCCAGCAGCTCGAGGACAGGGGATAATTCACCCCTCCACTTT. As protein: CASSSRTGDNSPLHF.

The chain is built from TRBV19 and TRBJ1-1; D may be TRBD1 (6 bases). Germline V gives CDR1 LNHDA, CDR2 SQIVND (reference sequence). Trimming left V 8 bases short and J 5 bases short, with 15 bases between. CDR3 length equals 13 residues. CDR3 sequence: CASGAGARTEAFF. CDR3 bases: TGTGCCAGTGGGGCGGGGGCGAGAACTGAAGCTTTCTTT.

A single count supports this clone. The chain is built from TRBV6-6 and TRBJ1-2; D unclear. Germline V lookup: CDR1 MNHNY, CDR2 SVGAGI (reference sequence). This CDR3 is 13 amino acids long. Trimming removed 6 bases from V and 0 bases from J, with 8 bases in between. The CDR3 here is CASSPGTNYGYTF. In DNA form, the CDR3 reads TGTGCCAGCAGCCCCGGCACTAACTATGGCTACACCTTC.

The J gene is TRBJ1-5, the V gene TRBV5-4; a weak D match, TRBD1 (6 bases). Germline CDR1 reads SGHNT; CDR2 reads YYREEE (reference sequence). The CDR3 totals 14 residues. The V and J ends lost 5 bases and 3 bases respectively, with 12 bases between them. The CDR3 DNA reads TGTGCCAGCAGTTTAGGGGGTTTCAATCAGCCCCAGCATTTT. It specifies CASSLGGFNQPQHF.

This chain connects TRBV21-1 to TRBJ1-5; TRBD1 is taken as the D call from the table, unchecked against the DNA. TRBV21-1 is labeled a pseudogene. CDR3 length equals 15 residues. The CDR3 spells CATNGQVYSNQPQHF. Written as DNA, the CDR3 is TGTGCCACCAACGGACAGGTTTATAGCAATCAGCCCCAGCATTTT.

The genes are TRBV7-2 and TRBJ2-5, with D possibly being TRBD2 (5 bases). V gave up 2 bases and J gave up 6 bases, with 7 bases separating them. CDR3 size: 12 residues. Germline CDR1 SGHTA, CDR2 FQGNSA. CDR3 sequence: CASSLWEKTQYF. In nucleotides, the CDR3 is TGTGCCAGCAGCTTATGGGAGAAGACCCAGTACTTC.